This T cell receptor beta chain was recovered during a study of blood T cell repertoires in COVID-19. Study details: Collection of acute and convalescent COVID-19 samples took place in the United States, Italy and Spain.

Profiling relied on immunoSEQ multiplex PCR, and the TCRdb table lists in-frame clones only, not all of them. The table has under 200,000 clones, roughly nine tenths seen once. Germline CDR1 reads MGHRA; CDR2 reads YSYEKL. CDR3 length equals 13 residues. Trimming stripped 3 bases from V and 7 bases from J, with 10 bases between. Participants came from roughly 25 US areas, aged roughly 18 to 89 years. Participants' own reports of clinical history determined their cohort assignment. This receptor was taken from a woman aged 40-49 years in a cohort exposed to, infected with or recovered from COVID-19 (not recorded which). Sequenced material: PBMCs or T cells enriched from blood (not recorded which). The chain employs TRBV4-1 and TRBJ1-5; D call uncertain. This CDR3 reads CASSQERWQPQHF. The CDR3 DNA reads TGCGCCAGCAGCCAGGAGCGCTGGCAGCCCCAGCATTTT.